This T cell receptor (beta chain) is drawn from a study of PD-1 blockade in mismatch repair-deficient tumors. Study results and limitations: Tumor-resident clones, often absent from pretreatment blood, expanded after pembrolizumab and then contracted.

The CDR3 totals 14 residues. Trimming shortened V by 5 bases and J by 0 bases, and 8 bases separated the two germline ends. Germline lookup yields CDR1 SGHDN and CDR2 FVKESK. With respect to this clone: Its antigen is unidentified.

The assay was immunoSEQ multiplex PCR, and TCRdb's table has in-frame clones only and misses some. The sample contains roughly 84,000 clones, approximately 81% of which appear only once. PCR or immunohistochemistry showed mismatch repair deficiency in every enrolled patient. TCR sequencing covered a few patients who responded to pembrolizumab. The source of this sequence is an adult with mismatch repair-deficient cancer. The chain carries TRBV14 and TRBJ1-3, with D uncertain. The specimen comprised peripheral blood, sampled 12 weeks after starting pembrolizumab. The CDR3 DNA reads as TGTGCCAGCAGCGAGACTGTCTCTGGAAACACCATATATTTT. It yields the protein CASSETVSGNTIYF. The whole variable domain, remainder taken from reference TRBV14 and TRBJ1-3, is EAGVTQFPSHSVIEKGQTVTLRCDPISGHDNLYWYRRVMGKEIKFLLHFVKESKQDESGMPNNRFLAERTGGTYSTLKVQPAELEDSGVYFCASSETVSGNTIYFGEGSWLTVV.